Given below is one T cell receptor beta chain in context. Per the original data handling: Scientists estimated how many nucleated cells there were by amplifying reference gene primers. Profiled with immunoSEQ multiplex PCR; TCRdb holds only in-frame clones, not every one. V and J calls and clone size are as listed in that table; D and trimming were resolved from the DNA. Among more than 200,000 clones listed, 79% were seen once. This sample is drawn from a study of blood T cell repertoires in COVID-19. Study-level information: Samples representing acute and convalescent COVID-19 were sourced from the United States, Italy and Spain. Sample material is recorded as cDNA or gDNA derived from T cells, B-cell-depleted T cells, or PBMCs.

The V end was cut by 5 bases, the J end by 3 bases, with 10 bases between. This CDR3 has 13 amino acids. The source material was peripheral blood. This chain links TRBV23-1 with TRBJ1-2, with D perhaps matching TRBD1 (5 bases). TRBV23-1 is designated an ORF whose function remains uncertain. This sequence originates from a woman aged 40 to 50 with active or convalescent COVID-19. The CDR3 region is CASSRLGDYGYTF. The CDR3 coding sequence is TGCGCCAGCAGTAGATTAGGGGACTATGGCTACACCTTC.